This T cell receptor (beta chain) was identified in a study of shared clonotypes between healthy human individuals. Study-wide results and limits: The naive CD4 repertoires of four donors were compared, and about 5% of clonotypes were shared. Among non-shared clonotypes, generation probabilities were lower than among those shared by all four donors. The small donor group covered limited genetic and exposure diversity.

It was across several immunoSEQ plates that each subset's genomic DNA was evenly split. Sequencing used immunoSEQ multiplex PCR; TCRdb keeps in-frame clones, though not all of them. The table has hundreds of thousands of clones, almost 97% seen once. With regard to this clone: Its antigen remains unknown.

The sample was naive CD4+ T cells sorted from blood. Subset: CD45RA+ positively selected. This TCR was recovered from a woman aged 25-40 years in good health.

CDR3 bases: TGCGCCAGCAGTGACATGAACACTGAAGCTTTCTTT. Its translation: CASSDMNTEAFF. The gene calls are TRBV10-1 and TRBJ1-1, with unresolved D. There are 12 residues in the CDR3. The V end was cut by 3 bases, the J end by 0 bases, with 2 bases between. CDR1 is WNHNN and CDR2 is SYGVQD in the germline V gene (reference sequence).